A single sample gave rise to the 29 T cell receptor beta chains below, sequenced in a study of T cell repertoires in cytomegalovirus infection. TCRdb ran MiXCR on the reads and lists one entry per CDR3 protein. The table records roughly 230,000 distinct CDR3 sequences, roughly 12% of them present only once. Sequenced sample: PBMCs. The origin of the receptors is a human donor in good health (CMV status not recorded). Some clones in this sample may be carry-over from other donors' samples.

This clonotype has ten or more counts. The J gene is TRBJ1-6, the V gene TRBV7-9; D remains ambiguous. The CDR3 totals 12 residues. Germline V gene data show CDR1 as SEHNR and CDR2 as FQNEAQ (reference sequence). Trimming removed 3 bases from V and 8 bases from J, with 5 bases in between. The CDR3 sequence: CASSFADSPLHF. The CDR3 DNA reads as TGTGCCAGCAGCTTTGCGGATTCACCCCTCCACTTT.

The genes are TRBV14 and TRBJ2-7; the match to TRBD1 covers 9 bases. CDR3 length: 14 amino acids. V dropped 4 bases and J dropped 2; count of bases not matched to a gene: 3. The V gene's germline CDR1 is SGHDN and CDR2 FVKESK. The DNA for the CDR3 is TGTGCCAGCAGCCTTTGGACAGGGGCCTACGAGCAGTACTTC. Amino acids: CASSLWTGAYEQYF.

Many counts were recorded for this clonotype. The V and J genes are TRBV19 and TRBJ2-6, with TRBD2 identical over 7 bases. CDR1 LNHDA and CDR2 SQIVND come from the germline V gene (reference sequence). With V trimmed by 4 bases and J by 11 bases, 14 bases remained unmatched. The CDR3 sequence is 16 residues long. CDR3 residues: CASSTGRSLGRDVLTF. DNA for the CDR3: TGTGCCAGTAGTACCGGACGGTCCCTAGGGAGGGACGTCCTGACTTTC.

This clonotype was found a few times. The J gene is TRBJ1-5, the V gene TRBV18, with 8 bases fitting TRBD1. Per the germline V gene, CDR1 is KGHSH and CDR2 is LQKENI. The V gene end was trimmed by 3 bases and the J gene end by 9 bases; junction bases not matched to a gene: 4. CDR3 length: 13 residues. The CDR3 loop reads CASSPDRERPQHF. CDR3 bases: TGTGCCAGCTCACCGGACAGGGAACGGCCCCAGCATTTT.

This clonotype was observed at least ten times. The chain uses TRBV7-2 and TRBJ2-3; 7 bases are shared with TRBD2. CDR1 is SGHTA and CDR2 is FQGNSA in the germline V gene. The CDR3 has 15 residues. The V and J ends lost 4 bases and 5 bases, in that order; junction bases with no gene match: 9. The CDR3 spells CASSYSGAGGDTQYF. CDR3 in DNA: TGTGCCAGCAGCTACAGCGGGGCCGGGGGAGATACGCAGTATTTT.

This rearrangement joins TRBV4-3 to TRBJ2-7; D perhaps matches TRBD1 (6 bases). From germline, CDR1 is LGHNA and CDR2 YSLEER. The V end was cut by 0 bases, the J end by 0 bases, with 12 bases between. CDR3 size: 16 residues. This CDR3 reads CASSQDAGQSSYEQYF. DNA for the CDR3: TGCGCCAGCAGCCAAGATGCCGGACAGAGCTCCTACGAGCAGTACTTC.

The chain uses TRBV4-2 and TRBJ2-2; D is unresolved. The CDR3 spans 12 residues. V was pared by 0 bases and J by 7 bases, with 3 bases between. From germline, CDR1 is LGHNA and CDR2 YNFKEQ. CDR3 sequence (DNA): TGTGCCAGCAGCCAAGATAGCGGGGAGCTGTTTTTT. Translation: CASSQDSGELFF.

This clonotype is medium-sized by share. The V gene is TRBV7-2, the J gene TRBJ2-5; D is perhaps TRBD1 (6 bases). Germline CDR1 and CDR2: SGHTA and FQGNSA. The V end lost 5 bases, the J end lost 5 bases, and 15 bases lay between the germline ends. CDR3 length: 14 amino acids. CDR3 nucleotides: TGTGCCAGCAGCAAGACAGGCGGACGGGAGACCCAGTACTTC. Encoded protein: CASSKTGGRETQYF.

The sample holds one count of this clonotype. CDR3 sequence (DNA): TGTGCCAGCAGCCTAGCGGGAGGTGGTTCCTACGAGCAGTACTTC. Its protein product is CASSLAGGGSYEQYF. J is TRBJ2-7 and V is TRBV12-3 or TRBV12-4; 11 nucleotides line up with TRBD2. CDR3 length: 15 amino acids. The junction had 5 bases not matched to a gene; V was cut back by 6 bases and J by 1 base.

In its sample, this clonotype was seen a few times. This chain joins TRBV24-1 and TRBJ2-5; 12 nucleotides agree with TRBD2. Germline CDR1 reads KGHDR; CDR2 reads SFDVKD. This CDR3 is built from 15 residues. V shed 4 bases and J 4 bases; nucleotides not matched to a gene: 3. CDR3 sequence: CATSDATSGGETQYF. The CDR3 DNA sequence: TGTGCCACCAGTGACGCGACTAGCGGGGGAGAGACCCAGTACTTC.

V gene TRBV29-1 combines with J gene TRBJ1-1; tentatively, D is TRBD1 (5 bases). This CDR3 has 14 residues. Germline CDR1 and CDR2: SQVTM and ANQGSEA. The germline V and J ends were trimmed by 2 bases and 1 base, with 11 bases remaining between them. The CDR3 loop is CSVENRLKNTEAFF. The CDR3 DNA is TGCAGCGTTGAAAACAGGTTAAAGAACACTGAAGCTTTCTTT.

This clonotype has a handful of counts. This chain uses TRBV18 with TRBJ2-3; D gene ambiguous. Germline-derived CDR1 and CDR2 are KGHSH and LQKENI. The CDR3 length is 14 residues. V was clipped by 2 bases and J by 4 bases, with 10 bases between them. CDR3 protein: CASSPVLNADTQYF. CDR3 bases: TGTGCCAGCTCACCAGTTTTAAATGCAGATACGCAGTATTTT.

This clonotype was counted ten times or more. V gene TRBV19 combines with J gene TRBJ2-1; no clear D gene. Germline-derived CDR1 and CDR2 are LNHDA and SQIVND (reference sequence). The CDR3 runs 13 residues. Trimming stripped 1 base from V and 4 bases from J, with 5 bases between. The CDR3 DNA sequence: TGTGCCAGTAGTATAGCGGAATACAATGAGCAGTTCTTC. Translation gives CASSIAEYNEQFF.

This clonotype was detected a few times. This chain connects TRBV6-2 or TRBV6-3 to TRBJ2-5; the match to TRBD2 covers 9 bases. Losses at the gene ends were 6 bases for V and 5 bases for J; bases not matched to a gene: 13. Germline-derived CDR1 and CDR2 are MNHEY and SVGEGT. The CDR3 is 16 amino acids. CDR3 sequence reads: CASSTSSLAGRETQYF. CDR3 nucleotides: TGTGCCAGCAGCACCTCCTCTCTAGCGGGACGGGAGACCCAGTACTTC.

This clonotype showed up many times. The CDR3 nucleotides are TGTGCCAGTAGTCCCCTCCCCCATGAGCAGTTCTTC. Its protein product is CASSPLPHEQFF. The chain employs TRBV19 and TRBJ2-1; D is ambiguous. In germline, CDR1 is LNHDA, CDR2 SQIVND (reference sequence). Trimming left V 5 bases short and J 8 bases short, with 10 bases between. The CDR3 runs to 12 residues.

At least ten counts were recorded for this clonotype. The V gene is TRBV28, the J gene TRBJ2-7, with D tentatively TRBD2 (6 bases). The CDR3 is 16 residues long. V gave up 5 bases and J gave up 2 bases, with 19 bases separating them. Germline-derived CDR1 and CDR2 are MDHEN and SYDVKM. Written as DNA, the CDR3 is TGTGCCAGCAGTGGACCGGGACTTCCCTCCGCCTACGAGCAGTACTTC. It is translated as CASSGPGLPSAYEQYF.

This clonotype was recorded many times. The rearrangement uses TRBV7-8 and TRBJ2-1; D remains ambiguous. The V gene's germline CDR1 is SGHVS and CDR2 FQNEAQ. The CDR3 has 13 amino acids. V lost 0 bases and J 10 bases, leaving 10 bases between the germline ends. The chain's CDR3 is CASSLAVRAEQFF. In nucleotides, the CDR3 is TGTGCCAGCAGCTTAGCGGTCCGCGCGGAGCAGTTCTTC.

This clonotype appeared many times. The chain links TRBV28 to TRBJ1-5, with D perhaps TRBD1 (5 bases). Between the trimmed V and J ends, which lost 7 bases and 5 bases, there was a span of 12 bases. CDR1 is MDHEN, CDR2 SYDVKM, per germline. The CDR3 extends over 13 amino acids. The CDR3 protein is CASTPQEYQPQHF. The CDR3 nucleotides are TGTGCCAGCACCCCACAGGAGTATCAGCCCCAGCATTTT.

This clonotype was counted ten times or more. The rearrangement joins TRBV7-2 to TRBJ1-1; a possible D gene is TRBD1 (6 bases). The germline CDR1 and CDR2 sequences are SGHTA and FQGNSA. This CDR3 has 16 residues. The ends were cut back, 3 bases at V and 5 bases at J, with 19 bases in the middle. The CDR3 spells CASSLVGGRPPTEAFF. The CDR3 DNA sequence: TGTGCCAGCAGCTTGGTTGGGGGGCGCCCCCCAACTGAAGCTTTCTTT.

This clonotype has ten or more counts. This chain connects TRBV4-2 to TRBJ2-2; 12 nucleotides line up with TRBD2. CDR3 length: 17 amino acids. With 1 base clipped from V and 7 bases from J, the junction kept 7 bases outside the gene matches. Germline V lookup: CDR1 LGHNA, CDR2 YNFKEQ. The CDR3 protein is CASSQAGLAGIDGELFF. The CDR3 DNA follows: TGTGCCAGCAGCCAAGCTGGACTAGCGGGGATTGACGGGGAGCTGTTTTTT.

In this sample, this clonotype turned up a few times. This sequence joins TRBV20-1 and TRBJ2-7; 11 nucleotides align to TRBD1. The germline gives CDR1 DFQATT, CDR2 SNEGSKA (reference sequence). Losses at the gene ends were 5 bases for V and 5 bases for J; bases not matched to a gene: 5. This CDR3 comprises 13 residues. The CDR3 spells CSAYRTGGNEQYF. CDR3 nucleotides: TGCAGTGCTTATAGGACAGGGGGCAACGAGCAGTACTTC.

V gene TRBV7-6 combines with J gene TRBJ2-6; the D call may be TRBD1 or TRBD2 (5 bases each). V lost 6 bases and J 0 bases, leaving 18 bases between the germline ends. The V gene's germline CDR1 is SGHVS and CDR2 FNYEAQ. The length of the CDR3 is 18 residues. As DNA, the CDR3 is TGTGCCAGCAGTCTTCGGTCGGGGCAGAGCTCTGGGGCCAACGTCCTGACTTTC. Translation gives CASSLRSGQSSGANVLTF.

This CDR3 is CASSYYGRGGTGELFF. In DNA form, the CDR3 reads TGTGCCAGCAGTTATTACGGGAGAGGGGGCACCGGGGAGCTGTTTTTT. The rearrangement links TRBV6-6 to TRBJ2-2; either TRBD1 or TRBD2 may supply D (6 bases each). Germline V lookup: CDR1 MNHNY, CDR2 SVGAGI (reference sequence). Deletions cut 3 bases from V and 4 bases from J, with 15 bases between. The CDR3 spans 16 residues.

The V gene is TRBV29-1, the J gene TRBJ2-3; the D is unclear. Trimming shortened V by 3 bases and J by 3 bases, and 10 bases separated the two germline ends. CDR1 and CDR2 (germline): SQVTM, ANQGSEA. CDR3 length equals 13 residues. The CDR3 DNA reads TGCAGCGTTGATTCCTCCGGGACAGATACGCAGTATTTT. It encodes CSVDSSGTDTQYF.

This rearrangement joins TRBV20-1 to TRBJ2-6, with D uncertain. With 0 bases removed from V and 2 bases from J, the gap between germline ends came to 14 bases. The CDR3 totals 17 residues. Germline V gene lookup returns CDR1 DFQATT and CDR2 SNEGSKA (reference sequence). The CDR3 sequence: CSARESTGVPGANVLTF. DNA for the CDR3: TGCAGTGCTAGAGAGAGCACTGGGGTGCCTGGGGCCAACGTCCTGACTTTC.

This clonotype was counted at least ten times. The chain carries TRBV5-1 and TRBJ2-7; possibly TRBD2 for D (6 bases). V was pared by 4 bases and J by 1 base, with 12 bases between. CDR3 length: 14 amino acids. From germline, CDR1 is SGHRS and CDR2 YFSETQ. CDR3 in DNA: TGCGCCAGCAGCGGGACTCGCCCTTCCTACGAGCAGTACTTC. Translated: CASSGTRPSYEQYF.

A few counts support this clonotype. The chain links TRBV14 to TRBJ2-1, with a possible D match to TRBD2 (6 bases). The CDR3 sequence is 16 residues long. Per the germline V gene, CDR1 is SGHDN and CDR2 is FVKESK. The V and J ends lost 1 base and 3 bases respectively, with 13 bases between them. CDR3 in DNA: TGTGCCAGCAGCCAAGGGTTGGGGAGGCACTACAATGAGCAGTTCTTC. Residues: CASSQGLGRHYNEQFF.

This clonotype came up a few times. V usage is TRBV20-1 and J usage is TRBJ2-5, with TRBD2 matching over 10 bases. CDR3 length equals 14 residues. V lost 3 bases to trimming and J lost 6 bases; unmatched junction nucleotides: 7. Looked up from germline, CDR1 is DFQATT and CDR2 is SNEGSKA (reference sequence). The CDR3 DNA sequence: TGCAGTGCTAGCGGTGCTAGCGGGAGTAAGACCCAGTACTTC. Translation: CSASGASGSKTQYF.

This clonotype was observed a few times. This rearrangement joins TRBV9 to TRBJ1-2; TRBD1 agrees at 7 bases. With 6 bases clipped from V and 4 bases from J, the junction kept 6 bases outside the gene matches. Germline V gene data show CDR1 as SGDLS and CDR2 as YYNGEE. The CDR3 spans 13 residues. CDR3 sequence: CASTGDRSYGYTF. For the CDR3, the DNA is TGTGCCAGCACGGGGGACAGAAGCTATGGCTACACCTTC.